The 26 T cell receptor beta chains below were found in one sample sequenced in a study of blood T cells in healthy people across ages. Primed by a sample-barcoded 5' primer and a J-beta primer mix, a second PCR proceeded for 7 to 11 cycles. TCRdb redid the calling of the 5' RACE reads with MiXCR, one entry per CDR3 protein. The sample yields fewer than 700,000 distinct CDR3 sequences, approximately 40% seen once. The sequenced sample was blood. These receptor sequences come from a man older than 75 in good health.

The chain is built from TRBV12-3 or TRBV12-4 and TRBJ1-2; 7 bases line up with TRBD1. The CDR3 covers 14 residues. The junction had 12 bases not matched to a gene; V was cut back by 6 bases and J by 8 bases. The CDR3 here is CASRAGQGVKGYTF. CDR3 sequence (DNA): TGTGCCAGCAGGGCGGGGCAGGGGGTGAAGGGCTACACCTTC.

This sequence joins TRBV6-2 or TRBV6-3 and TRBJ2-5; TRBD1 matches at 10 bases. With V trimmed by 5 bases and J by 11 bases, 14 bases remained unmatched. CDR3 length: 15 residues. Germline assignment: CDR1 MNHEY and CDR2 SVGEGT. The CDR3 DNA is TGTGCCAGCAGTGACAGGGGGCTGGGGAGGGATGAGCAGTACTTC. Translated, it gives CASSDRGLGRDEQYF.

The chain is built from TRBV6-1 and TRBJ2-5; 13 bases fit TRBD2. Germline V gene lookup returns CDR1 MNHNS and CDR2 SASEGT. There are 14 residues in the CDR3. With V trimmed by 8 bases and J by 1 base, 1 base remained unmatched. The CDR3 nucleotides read TGTGCCAGCGGACTAGCGGGGGTCCAAGAGACCCAGTACTTC. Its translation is CASGLAGVQETQYF.

CDR3 in DNA: TGTGCCAGCAGGGGGACAGGGAACACTGAAGCTTTCTTT. Encoded protein: CASRGTGNTEAFF. The rearrangement links TRBV6-4 to TRBJ1-1; 8 nucleotides line up with TRBD1. J was trimmed by 1 base and V by 6 bases; bases with no gene match: 1. The V gene's germline CDR1 is MRHNA and CDR2 SNTAGT. The CDR3 length is 13 residues.

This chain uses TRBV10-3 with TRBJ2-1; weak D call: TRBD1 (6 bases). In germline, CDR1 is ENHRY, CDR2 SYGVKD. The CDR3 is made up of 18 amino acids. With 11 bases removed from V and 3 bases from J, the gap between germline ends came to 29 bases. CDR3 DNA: TGTGCCCCCCGGCCCACGACAGGCCCAGGGTTTAACTACAATGAGCAGTTCTTC. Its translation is CAPRPTTGPGFNYNEQFF.

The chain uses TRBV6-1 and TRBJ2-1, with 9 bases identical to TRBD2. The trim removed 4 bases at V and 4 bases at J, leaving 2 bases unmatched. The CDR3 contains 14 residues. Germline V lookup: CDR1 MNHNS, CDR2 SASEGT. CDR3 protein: CASSASGDYNEQFF. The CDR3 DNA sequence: TGTGCCAGCAGTGCTAGCGGGGATTACAATGAGCAGTTCTTC.

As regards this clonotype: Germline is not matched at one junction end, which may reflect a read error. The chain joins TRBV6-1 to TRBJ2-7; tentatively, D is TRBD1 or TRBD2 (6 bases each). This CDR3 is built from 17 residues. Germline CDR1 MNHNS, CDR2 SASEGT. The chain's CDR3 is CASRGGQRSYSSYGQYF. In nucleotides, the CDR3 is TGTGCCAGCAGGGGAGGACAGCGATCCTATAGCTCCTACGGGCAGTACTTC.

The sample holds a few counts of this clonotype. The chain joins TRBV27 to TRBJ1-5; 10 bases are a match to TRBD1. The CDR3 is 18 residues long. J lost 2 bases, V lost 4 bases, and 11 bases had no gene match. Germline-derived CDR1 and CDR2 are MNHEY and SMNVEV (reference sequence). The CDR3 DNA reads TGTGCCAGCAGTTCCGGGACAGGGGACAGTCTTGGCAATCAGCCCCAGCATTTT. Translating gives CASSSGTGDSLGNQPQHF.

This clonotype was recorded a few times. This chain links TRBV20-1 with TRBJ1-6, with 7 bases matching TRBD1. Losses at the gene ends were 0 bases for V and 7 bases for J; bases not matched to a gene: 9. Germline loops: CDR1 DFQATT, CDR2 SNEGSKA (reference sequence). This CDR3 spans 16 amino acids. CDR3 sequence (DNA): TGCAGTGCTAGAGATCGGGGAAGGGGGCGGAATTCACCCCTCCACTTT. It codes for CSARDRGRGRNSPLHF.

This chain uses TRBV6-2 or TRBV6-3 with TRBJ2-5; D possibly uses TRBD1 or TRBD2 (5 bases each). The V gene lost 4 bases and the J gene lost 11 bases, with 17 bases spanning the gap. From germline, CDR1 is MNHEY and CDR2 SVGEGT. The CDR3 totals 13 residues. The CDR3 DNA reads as TGTGCCAGCAGTTTGGCCAGGGCGGGTGAGCAGTACTTC. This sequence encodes CASSLARAGEQYF.

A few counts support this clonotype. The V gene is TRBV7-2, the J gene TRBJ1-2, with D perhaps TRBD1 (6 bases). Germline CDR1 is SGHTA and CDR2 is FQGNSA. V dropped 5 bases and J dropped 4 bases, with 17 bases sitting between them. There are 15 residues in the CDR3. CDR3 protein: CASSPRRQDFYGYTF. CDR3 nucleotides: TGTGCCAGCAGCCCCCGAAGACAGGACTTCTATGGCTACACCTTC.

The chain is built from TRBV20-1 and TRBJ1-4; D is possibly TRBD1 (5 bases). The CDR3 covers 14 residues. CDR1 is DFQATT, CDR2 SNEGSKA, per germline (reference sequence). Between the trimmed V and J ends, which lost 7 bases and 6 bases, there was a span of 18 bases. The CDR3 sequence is CSVLPPGQDEKLFF. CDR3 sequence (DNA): TGCAGTGTCCTGCCCCCAGGGCAGGATGAAAAACTGTTTTTT.

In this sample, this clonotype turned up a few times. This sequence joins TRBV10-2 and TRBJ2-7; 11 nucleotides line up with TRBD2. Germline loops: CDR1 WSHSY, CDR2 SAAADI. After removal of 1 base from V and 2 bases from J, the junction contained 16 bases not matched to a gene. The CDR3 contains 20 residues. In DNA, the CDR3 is TGCGCCAGCAGTGAGTACAGGGGGACTAGCGGCGTGACGAAGCCCTACGAGCAGTACTTC. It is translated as CASSEYRGTSGVTKPYEQYF.

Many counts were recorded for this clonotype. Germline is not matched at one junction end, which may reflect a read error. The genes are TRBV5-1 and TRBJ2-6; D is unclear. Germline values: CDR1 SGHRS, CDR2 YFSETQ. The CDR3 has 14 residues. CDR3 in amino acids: CASSLVAGANVLTF. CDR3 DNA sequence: TGTGCCAGCAGTTTAGTAGCTGGGGCCAACGTCCTGACTTTC.

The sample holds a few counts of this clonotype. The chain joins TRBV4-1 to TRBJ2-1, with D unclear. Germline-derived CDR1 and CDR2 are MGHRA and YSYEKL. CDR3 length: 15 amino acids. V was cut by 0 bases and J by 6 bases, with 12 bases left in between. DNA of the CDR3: TGCGCCAGCAGCCAAGACTCGGGTTCCCGCAATGAGCAGTTCTTC. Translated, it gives CASSQDSGSRNEQFF.

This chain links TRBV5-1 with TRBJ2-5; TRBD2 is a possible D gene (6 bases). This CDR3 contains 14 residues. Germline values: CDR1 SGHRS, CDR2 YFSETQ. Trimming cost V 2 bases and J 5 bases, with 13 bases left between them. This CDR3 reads CASSLRDRGETQYF. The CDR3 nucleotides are TGCGCCAGCAGCTTAAGAGACCGGGGGGAGACCCAGTACTTC.

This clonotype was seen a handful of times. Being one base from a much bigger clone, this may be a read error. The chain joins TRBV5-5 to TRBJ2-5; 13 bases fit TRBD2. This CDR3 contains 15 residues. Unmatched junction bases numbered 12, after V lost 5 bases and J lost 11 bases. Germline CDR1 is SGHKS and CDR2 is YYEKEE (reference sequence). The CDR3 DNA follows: TGTGCCAGCAGACGGACTAGCGGGAGTCCCGATGAGCAGTACTTC. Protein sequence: CASRRTSGSPDEQYF.

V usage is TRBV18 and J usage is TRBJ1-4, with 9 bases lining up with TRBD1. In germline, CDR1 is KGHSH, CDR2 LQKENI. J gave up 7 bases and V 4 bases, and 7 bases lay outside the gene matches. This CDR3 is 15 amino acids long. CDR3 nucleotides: TGTGCCAGCTCACGACGGACAGGGGAAAGTGAAAAACTGTTTTTT. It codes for CASSRRTGESEKLFF.

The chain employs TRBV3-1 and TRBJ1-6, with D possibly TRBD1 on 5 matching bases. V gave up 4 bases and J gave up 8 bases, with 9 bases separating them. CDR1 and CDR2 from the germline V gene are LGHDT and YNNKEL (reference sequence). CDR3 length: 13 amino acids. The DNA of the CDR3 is TGTGCCAGCAGCCGATCCAGGGATTCACCCCTCCACTTT. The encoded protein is CASSRSRDSPLHF. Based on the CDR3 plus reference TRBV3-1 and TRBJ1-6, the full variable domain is DTAVSQTPKYLVTQMGNDKSIKCEQNLGHDTMYWYKQDSKKFLKIMFSYNNKELIINETVPNRFSPKSPDKAHLNLHINSLELGDSAVYFCASSRSRDSPLHFGNGTRLTVT.

The CDR3 DNA reads as TGTGCCAGCAGTTACTCGACTGCGGGGTGCAATGAGCAGTTCTTC. It encodes CASSYSTAGCNEQFF. The chain has TRBV6-2 or TRBV6-3 and TRBJ2-1, with TRBD2 as a possible D gene (6 bases). Germline V CDR1 and CDR2: MNHEY, SVGEGT. The CDR3 runs to 15 residues. V gave up 0 bases and J gave up 6 bases, with 12 bases separating them.

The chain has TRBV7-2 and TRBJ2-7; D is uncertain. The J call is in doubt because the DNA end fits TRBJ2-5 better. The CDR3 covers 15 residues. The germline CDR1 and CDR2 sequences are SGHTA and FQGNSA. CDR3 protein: CASSLDNSPWETQYF. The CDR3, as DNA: TGTGCCAGCAGCTTAGATAACAGTCCGTGGGAGACCCAGTACTTC.

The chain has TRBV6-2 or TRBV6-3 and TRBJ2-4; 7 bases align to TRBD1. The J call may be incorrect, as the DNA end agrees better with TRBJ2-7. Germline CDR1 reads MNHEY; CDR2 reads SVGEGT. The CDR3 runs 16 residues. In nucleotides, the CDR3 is TGTGCCAGCAGTTACCGTGGGACAGTTTACTCCTACGAGCAGTACTTC. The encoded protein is CASSYRGTVYSYEQYF.

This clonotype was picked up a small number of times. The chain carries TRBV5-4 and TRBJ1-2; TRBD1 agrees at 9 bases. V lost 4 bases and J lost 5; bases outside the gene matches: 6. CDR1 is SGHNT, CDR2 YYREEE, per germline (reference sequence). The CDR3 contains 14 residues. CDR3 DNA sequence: TGTGCCAGCAGCGGGGGACAGGGAGTATATGGCTACACCTTC. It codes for CASSGGQGVYGYTF.

Here the CDR3 reads CSARDLGRGAQETQYF. For the CDR3, the DNA is TGCAGTGCTAGAGATCTGGGGAGGGGGGCCCAAGAGACCCAGTACTTC. The chain is built from TRBV20-1 and TRBJ2-5; weak D call: TRBD2 (7 bases). V was cut by 0 bases and J by 1 base, with 15 bases left in between. Germline CDR1 is DFQATT and CDR2 is SNEGSKA (reference sequence). CDR3 size: 16 residues.

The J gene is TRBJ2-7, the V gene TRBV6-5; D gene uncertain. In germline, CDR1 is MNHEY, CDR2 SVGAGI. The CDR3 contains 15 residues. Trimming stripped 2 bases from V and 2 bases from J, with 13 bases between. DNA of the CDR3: TGTGCCAGCAGTTACGACAAGCCGAATCCCTACGAGCAGTACTTC. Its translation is CASSYDKPNPYEQYF.

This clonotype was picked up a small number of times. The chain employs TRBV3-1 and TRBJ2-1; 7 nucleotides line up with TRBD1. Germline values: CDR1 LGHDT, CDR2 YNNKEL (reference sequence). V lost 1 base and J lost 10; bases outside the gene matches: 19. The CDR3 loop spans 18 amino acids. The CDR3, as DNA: TGTGCCAGCAGCCAAGGGTCGTTGATTAGGACAGCACAGGGGGAGCAGTTCTTC. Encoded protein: CASSQGSLIRTAQGEQFF.